The entry below describes one T cell receptor beta chain. The V end lost 4 bases, the J end lost 10 bases, and 11 bases lay between the germline ends. This CDR3 has 12 amino acids. Germline lookup yields CDR1 SGHTA and CDR2 FQGTGA. Assay: immunoSEQ multiplex PCR; the TCRdb copy retains only in-frame clones and omits some. The data contain approximately 290,000 clones, roughly 84% of them singletons. These data originate in a study of blood T cell repertoires in COVID-19. Study information: From T cells, B-cell-depleted T cells, or PBMCs came the material, which was cDNA or gDNA.

V and J are TRBV7-3 and TRBJ2-1; a weak D match, TRBD1 (5 bases). This sequence was found in a person aged 65 to 85 with COVID-19, enrolled during active disease. Material: peripheral blood. CDR3 protein: CASSSGHLEQFF. CDR3 nucleotides: TGTGCCAGCAGCTCTGGACACTTAGAGCAGTTCTTC.